Listed below are T cell receptor beta chains from one sample, sequenced in a study of shared clonotypes between healthy human individuals. Here immunoSEQ multiplex PCR was the method, and the copy in TCRdb shows in-frame clones only, minus some. Among around 940,000 clones, 70% to 85% were seen once, and the ten largest hold roughly 1.5%. The source material was memory CD4+ T cells sorted from blood. These receptors were obtained from a man between 18 and 29 years old in good health. Both conserved end residues are part of each CDR3. Each record gives: CDR3 protein, CDR3 DNA, D gene, V gene, J gene, clone size. A D gene is named only where the DNA matches it firmly. Clone size is not always given. Where it is, it says once, few, many or a class for expanded clones.

cdr3_aa: CASIEEGLAGEGTQYF
cdr3_nt: TGCGCCAGCATAGAGGAGGGACTAGCGGGAGAGGGTACGCAGTATTTT
d_call: TRBD2
v_call: TRBV10-2
j_call: TRBJ2-3
clone_size: .

cdr3_aa: CASSEGRIVETQYF
cdr3_nt: TGTGCCAGCAGTGAGGGCAGGATCGTGGAGACCCAGTACTTC
d_call: .
v_call: TRBV6-1
j_call: TRBJ2-5
clone_size: .

cdr3_aa: CASSELHLPLYEQYF
cdr3_nt: TGTGCCAGCAGTGAGCTTCACTTACCCCTTTACGAGCAGTACTTC
d_call: .
v_call: TRBV6-1
j_call: TRBJ2-7
clone_size: once

cdr3_aa: CASSLDGVLIDTQYF
cdr3_nt: TGTGCCAGCAGCTTAGATGGCGTCTTGATTGATACGCAGTATTTT
d_call: .
v_call: TRBV7-2
j_call: TRBJ2-3
clone_size: .

cdr3_aa: CASSLNLLGELFF
cdr3_nt: TGTGCCAGCAGCCTGAATCTCCTGGGGGAGCTGTTTTTT
d_call: .
v_call: TRBV7-9
j_call: TRBJ2-2
clone_size: few

cdr3_aa: CASSQEFFYDRVNEKLFF
cdr3_nt: TGCGCCAGCAGCCAAGAATTTTTTTACGACAGGGTTAATGAAAAACTGTTTTTT
d_call: TRBD1
v_call: TRBV4-1
j_call: TRBJ1-4
clone_size: .

cdr3_aa: CASSSTATNEKLFF
cdr3_nt: TGCGCCAGCAGCTCGACCGCAACTAATGAAAAACTGTTTTTT
d_call: .
v_call: TRBV5-1
j_call: TRBJ1-4
clone_size: .

cdr3_aa: CASRRGENTGELFF
cdr3_nt: TGTGCCAGCAGGCGGGGCGAAAACACCGGGGAGCTGTTTTTT
d_call: .
v_call: TRBV6-6
j_call: TRBJ2-2
clone_size: .

cdr3_aa: CASSEGSFSGNTIYF
cdr3_nt: TGTGCCAGCAGTGAAGGGTCCTTCTCTGGAAACACCATATATTTT
d_call: .
v_call: TRBV6-1
j_call: TRBJ1-3
clone_size: .

cdr3_aa: CASRPSLARWNIQYF
cdr3_nt: TGTGCCAGCAGACCCTCTCTAGCTAGGTGGAACATTCAGTACTTC
d_call: .
v_call: TRBV2
j_call: TRBJ2-4
clone_size: .

cdr3_aa: CASSQTASGGHQETQYF
cdr3_nt: TGTGCCAGCAGCCAAACCGCTAGCGGGGGCCACCAAGAGACCCAGTACTTC
d_call: TRBD2
v_call: TRBV4-2
j_call: TRBJ2-5
clone_size: .

cdr3_aa: CASSLPGQGHEQYF
cdr3_nt: TGTGCCAGCAGTTTACCGGGACAGGGCCACGAGCAGTACTTC
d_call: TRBD1
v_call: TRBV28
j_call: TRBJ2-7
clone_size: .

cdr3_aa: CASSHDTDTQYF
cdr3_nt: TGTGCCAGCAGCCACGACACAGATACGCAGTATTTT
d_call: .
v_call: TRBV6-1
j_call: TRBJ2-3
clone_size: .

cdr3_aa: CASGGQANEQFF
cdr3_nt: TGTGCCAGCGGGGGACAGGCAAATGAGCAGTTCTTC
d_call: TRBD1
v_call: TRBV5-4
j_call: TRBJ2-1
clone_size: .

cdr3_aa: CASSPQPNTEAFF
cdr3_nt: TGTGCCAGCAGCCCCCAACCCAACACTGAAGCTTTCTTT
d_call: .
v_call: TRBV7-3
j_call: TRBJ1-1
clone_size: few

cdr3_aa: CSVLQGIVGELFF
cdr3_nt: TGCAGCGTTTTACAGGGTATTGTCGGGGAGCTGTTTTTT
d_call: .
v_call: TRBV29-1
j_call: TRBJ2-2
clone_size: .

cdr3_aa: CASSESWDGGYGYTF
cdr3_nt: TGTGCCAGCAGTGAAAGTTGGGACGGCGGCTATGGCTACACCTTC
d_call: .
v_call: TRBV2
j_call: TRBJ1-2
clone_size: .

cdr3_aa: CASRPGGNTIYF
cdr3_nt: TGTGCCAGCAGGCCTGGGGGAAACACCATATATTTT
d_call: .
v_call: TRBV7-2
j_call: TRBJ1-3
clone_size: .

cdr3_aa: CASRPTQANTGELFF
cdr3_nt: TGCGCCAGCAGGCCGACGCAGGCGAACACCGGGGAGCTGTTTTTT
d_call: .
v_call: TRBV5-1
j_call: TRBJ2-2
clone_size: .

cdr3_aa: CASSPDIPGGSGNTIYF
cdr3_nt: TGTGCCAGCAGCCCTGACATCCCCGGGGGCTCTGGAAACACCATATATTTT
d_call: .
v_call: TRBV7-6
j_call: TRBJ1-3
clone_size: .

cdr3_aa: CASSIKESLVGEKLFF
cdr3_nt: TGTGCCAGTAGTATAAAGGAATCTCTGGTTGGCGAAAAACTGTTTTTT
d_call: .
v_call: TRBV19
j_call: TRBJ1-4
clone_size: .

cdr3_aa: CASSLTRGVEETQYF
cdr3_nt: TGCGCCAGCAGCTTGACAAGGGGGGTGGAAGAGACCCAGTACTTC
d_call: .
v_call: TRBV5-1
j_call: TRBJ2-5
clone_size: .

cdr3_aa: CASNRLAGTYNEQFF
cdr3_nt: TGTGCCAGCAACCGACTAGCGGGGACGTACAATGAGCAGTTCTTC
d_call: TRBD2
v_call: TRBV6-1
j_call: TRBJ2-1
clone_size: .

cdr3_aa: CASRQLAGGDQPQHF
cdr3_nt: TGTGCCAGCAGACAACTAGCAGGGGGGGATCAGCCCCAGCATTTT
d_call: TRBD1
v_call: TRBV7-8
j_call: TRBJ1-5
clone_size: .

cdr3_aa: CASSVIEVSTDTQYF
cdr3_nt: TGTGCCAGCAGTGTAATTGAAGTCTCCACAGATACGCAGTATTTT
d_call: .
v_call: TRBV2
j_call: TRBJ2-3
clone_size: .

cdr3_aa: CASSPIPGETQYF
cdr3_nt: TGTGCCAGCTCCCCGATCCCCGGGGAGACCCAGTACTTC
d_call: .
v_call: TRBV18
j_call: TRBJ2-5
clone_size: .

cdr3_aa: CASSLVQGGEKLFF
cdr3_nt: TGTGCCAGCAGCTTAGTCCAGGGAGGTGAAAAACTGTTTTTT
d_call: .
v_call: TRBV7-9
j_call: TRBJ1-4
clone_size: few

cdr3_aa: CASSRGPVGDEQYF
cdr3_nt: TGTGCCAGCAGCCGTGGACCCGTCGGGGACGAGCAGTACTTC
d_call: .
v_call: TRBV7-2
j_call: TRBJ2-7
clone_size: .

cdr3_aa: CASSLIADTEAFF
cdr3_nt: TGCGCCAGCTCACTTATCGCGGACACTGAAGCTTTCTTT
d_call: .
v_call: TRBV10-2
j_call: TRBJ1-1
clone_size: .

cdr3_aa: CAWSPRTGQGNQPQHF
cdr3_nt: TGTGCCTGGAGCCCTAGGACAGGGCAAGGTAATCAGCCCCAGCATTTT
d_call: TRBD1
v_call: TRBV30
j_call: TRBJ1-5
clone_size: .

cdr3_aa: CASSPGQVGRYGYTF
cdr3_nt: TGTGCCAGCAGCCCAGGACAGGTCGGGAGGTATGGCTACACCTTC
d_call: TRBD1
v_call: TRBV28
j_call: TRBJ1-2
clone_size: .

cdr3_aa: CASSLAEGGGYTF
cdr3_nt: TGTGCCAGCAGCTTAGCGGAGGGGGGTGGCTACACCTTC
d_call: .
v_call: TRBV7-8
j_call: TRBJ1-2
clone_size: .

cdr3_aa: CSSSSGEGYTF
cdr3_nt: TGCAGCTCTTCCTCCGGGGAGGGCTACACCTTC
d_call: .
v_call: TRBV29-1
j_call: TRBJ1-2
clone_size: .

cdr3_aa: CASSPDGQAIFNEQYF
cdr3_nt: TGTGCCAGCAGCCCGGACGGACAGGCAATTTTCAACGAGCAGTACTTC
d_call: TRBD1
v_call: TRBV7-6
j_call: TRBJ2-7
clone_size: .

cdr3_aa: CASRTAPYNSPLHF
cdr3_nt: TGTGCGAGTCGGACAGCACCTTATAATTCACCCCTCCACTTT
d_call: .
v_call: TRBV2
j_call: TRBJ1-6
clone_size: .